The sequence of this T cell receptor beta chain was determined in a study of cytomegalovirus exposure and HLA in healthy donors. Broader study findings: The only immune exposure information that was available was CMV serostatus. Follow-up analysis found HLA locus-dependent TCR association rates, highest for DRB1 and lowest for HLA-C.

Deletions cut 7 bases from V and 2 bases from J, with 11 bases between. From germline, CDR1 is MDHEN and CDR2 SYDVKM. This CDR3 is 13 amino acids long. PCR was performed using 60 Vbeta and 13 Jbeta primers. Repertoires were generated with immunoSEQ multiplex PCR, while TCRdb's copy carries only in-frame clones and drops some. The sample yields around 150,000 clones, approximately 80% seen once. This clone was detected only once. Its matching antigen is unknown. The receptor comes from a man aged 25 to 40 in good health and CMV-seronegative. Sequencing input: PBMCs. J is TRBJ1-2 and V is TRBV28; D remains ambiguous. CDR3 in DNA: TGTGCCAGCAATCGCGGCGGGAACTATGGCTACACCTTC. Translating gives CASNRGGNYGYTF.